The sequence of this TCR beta chain was determined in a study of metastatic and nonmetastatic thyroid tumors. With MiXCR, TCRdb called clones anew from the PCR reads. Of tens of thousands of clones listed, 20% to 25% are singletons. This clone occurred many times. Each patient went into thyroid surgery without having received any treatment. The receptor's source is a female donor with papillary thyroid cancer or a benign thyroid nodule (not recorded which). Some clones in this sample may be carry-over from other donors' samples. Specimen: blood.

Here the CDR3 DNA reads TGTGCCAGCTCACCAGAGGGATCGAAAGAGACCCAGTACTTC. This codes for CASSPEGSKETQYF. The rearrangement links TRBV18 to TRBJ2-5; perhaps TRBD2 as D (5 bases). Looked up from germline, CDR1 is KGHSH and CDR2 is LQKENI. The CDR3 sequence is 14 residues long. V gave up 2 bases and J gave up 3 bases, with 10 bases separating them.